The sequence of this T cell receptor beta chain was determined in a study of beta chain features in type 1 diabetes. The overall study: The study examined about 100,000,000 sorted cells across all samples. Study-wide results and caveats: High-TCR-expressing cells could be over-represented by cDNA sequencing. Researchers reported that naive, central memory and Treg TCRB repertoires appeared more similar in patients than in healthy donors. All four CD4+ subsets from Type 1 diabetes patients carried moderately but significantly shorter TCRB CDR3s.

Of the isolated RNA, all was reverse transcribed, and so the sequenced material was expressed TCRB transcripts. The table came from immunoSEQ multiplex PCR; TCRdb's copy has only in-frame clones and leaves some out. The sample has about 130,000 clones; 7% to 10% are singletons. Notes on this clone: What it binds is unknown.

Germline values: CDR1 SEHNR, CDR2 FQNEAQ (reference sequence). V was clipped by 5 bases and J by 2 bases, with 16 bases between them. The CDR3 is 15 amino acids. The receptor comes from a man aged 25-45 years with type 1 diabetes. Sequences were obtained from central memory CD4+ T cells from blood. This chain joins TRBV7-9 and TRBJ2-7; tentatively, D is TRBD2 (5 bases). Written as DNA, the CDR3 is TGTGCCAGCAGCCTCAGATCCACCGGGGCCTACGAGCAGTACTTC. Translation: CASSLRSTGAYEQYF. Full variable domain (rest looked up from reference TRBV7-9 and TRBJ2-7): DTGVSQNPRHKITKRGQNVTFRCDPISEHNRLYWYRQTLGQGPEFLTYFQNEAQLEKSRLLSDRFSAERPKGSFSTLEIQRTEQGDSAMYLCASSLRSTGAYEQYFGPGTRLTVT.